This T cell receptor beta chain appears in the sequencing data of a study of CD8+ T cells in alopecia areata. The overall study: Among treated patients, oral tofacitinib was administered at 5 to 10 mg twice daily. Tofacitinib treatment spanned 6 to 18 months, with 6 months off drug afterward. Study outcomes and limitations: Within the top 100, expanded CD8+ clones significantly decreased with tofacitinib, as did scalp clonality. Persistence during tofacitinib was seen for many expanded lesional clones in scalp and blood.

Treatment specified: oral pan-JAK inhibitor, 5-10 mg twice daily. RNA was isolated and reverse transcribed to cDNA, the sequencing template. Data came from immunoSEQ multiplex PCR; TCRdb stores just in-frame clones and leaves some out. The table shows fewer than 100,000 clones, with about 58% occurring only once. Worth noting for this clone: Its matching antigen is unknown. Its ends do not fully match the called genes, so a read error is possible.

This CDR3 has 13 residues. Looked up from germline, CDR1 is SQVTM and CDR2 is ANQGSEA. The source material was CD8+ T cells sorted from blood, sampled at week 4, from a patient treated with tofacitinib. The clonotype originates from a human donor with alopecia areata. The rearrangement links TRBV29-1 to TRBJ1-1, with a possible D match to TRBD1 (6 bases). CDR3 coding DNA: TGCAGCGGTGAAACAGGGTATGGCACTGAAGCTTTCTTT. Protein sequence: CSGETGYGTEAFF.